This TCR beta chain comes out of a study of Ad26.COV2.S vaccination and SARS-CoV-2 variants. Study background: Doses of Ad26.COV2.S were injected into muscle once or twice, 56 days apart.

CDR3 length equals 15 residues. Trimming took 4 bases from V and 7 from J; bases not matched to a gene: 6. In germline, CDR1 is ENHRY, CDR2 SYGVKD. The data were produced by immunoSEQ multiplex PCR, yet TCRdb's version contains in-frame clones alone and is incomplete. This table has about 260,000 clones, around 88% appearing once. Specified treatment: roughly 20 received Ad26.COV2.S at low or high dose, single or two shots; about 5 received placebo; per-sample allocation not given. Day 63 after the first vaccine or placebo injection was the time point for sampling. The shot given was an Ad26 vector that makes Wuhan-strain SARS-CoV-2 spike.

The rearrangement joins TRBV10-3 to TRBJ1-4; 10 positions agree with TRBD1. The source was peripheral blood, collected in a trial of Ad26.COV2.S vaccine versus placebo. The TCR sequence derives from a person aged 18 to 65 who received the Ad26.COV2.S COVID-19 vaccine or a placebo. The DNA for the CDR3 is TGTGCCATCAGTGGATCCGGGACAGGGGTTGAAAAACTGTTTTTT. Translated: CAISGSGTGVEKLFF.